These T cell receptor beta chains were read from a single sample in a study of human T cells and chemical hapten exposure. A single record per CDR3 protein comes from TCRdb applying MiXCR to the RACE reads. The sample records some 100,000 distinct CDR3 sequences, about 9.6% being singletons. The starting material was whole blood, obtained in connection with sensitization to the hapten diphenylcyclopropenone (DPC). The receptors stem from a woman in her 40s with alopecia areata. Some clones in this sample may be carry-over from other donors' samples. CDR3s include the opening cysteine and the closing phenylalanine or tryptophan. The D gene is left open where the match is weak. Only some rows state a clone size, as once, few, many or a class for expanded clones.

TRBJ1-1 | 14 | . | TRBV11-3 | many | CASSLTASNTEAFF | TGTGCCAGCAGCCTGACAGCCTCGAACACTGAAGCTTTCTTT
TRBJ2-3 | 14 | . | TRBV7-9 | many | CASRSGIDTDTQYF | TGTGCCAGTCGATCGGGGATAGACACAGATACGCAGTATTTT
TRBJ2-3 | 14 | . | TRBV28 | . | CASRPGLSTDTQYF | TGTGCCAGCAGACCGGGACTTAGCACAGATACGCAGTATTTT
TRBJ2-7 | 15 | TRBD2 | TRBV20-1 | few | CSARDPAGSTYEQYF | TGCAGTGCTAGAGATCCAGCGGGAAGTACCTACGAGCAGTACTTC
TRBJ2-7 | 14 | TRBD2 | TRBV10-3 | many | CAIRAGAPSYEQYF | TGTGCCATCAGAGCGGGAGCCCCCTCCTACGAGCAGTACTTC
TRBJ2-3 | 12 | . | TRBV29-1 | few | CSVRLLSDTQYF | TGCAGCGTACGCCTACTCTCAGATACGCAGTATTTT
TRBJ2-2 | 14 | . | TRBV19 | few | CASSIGSGAGELFF | TGTGCCAGTAGTATAGGATCAGGGGCCGGGGAGCTGTTTTTT
TRBJ1-2 | 13 | TRBD1 | TRBV7-2 | many | CASSLNRGYGYTF | TGTGCCAGCAGCTTAAACAGGGGGTACGGCTACACCTTC
TRBJ1-1 | 13 | . | TRBV27 | . | CASSRLDDTEAFF | TGTGCCAGCAGTCGACTTGATGACACTGAAGCTTTCTTT
TRBJ1-5 | 18 | . | TRBV12-3/TRBV12-4 | few | CASSRRSGPLNSNQPQHF | TGTGCCAGCAGTAGGCGGTCAGGGCCCCTGAATAGCAATCAGCCCCAGCATTTT
TRBJ2-5 | 14 | . | TRBV7-3 | few | CASSPGGAQETQYF | TGTGCCAGCAGCCCTGGAGGGGCCCAAGAGACCCAGTACTTC
TRBJ2-5 | 16 | TRBD2 | TRBV18 | . | CASSDGTSGSRRAQYF | TGTGCCAGCTCGGACGGGACTAGCGGGAGTAGGAGGGCCCAGTACTTC
TRBJ2-7 | 15 | TRBD1 | TRBV7-9 | few | CASSLGRTGTYEQYF | TGTGCCAGCAGCTTAGGGCGGACAGGGACCTACGAGCAGTACTTC
TRBJ2-1 | 15 | . | TRBV9 | few | CASSVEGAGYNEQFF | TGTGCCAGCAGCGTAGAAGGGGCGGGGTACAATGAGCAGTTCTTC
TRBJ2-3 | 11 | TRBD2 | TRBV20-1 | few | CSARDLGLVVF | TGCAGTGCTAGAGATCTAGGACTAGTAGTCTTT
TRBJ1-5 | 13 | . | TRBV7-3 | . | CASSLTRDQPQHF | TGTGCCAGCAGCTTAACCAGGGATCAGCCCCAGCATTTT
TRBJ2-7 | 15 | TRBD2 | TRBV27 | . | CASTPLASGSYEQYF | TGTGCCAGCACCCCCCTGGCTAGCGGGTCCTACGAGCAGTACTTC
TRBJ1-2 | 14 | . | TRBV30 | . | CAWSVGQGNYGYTF | TGTGCCTGGAGTGTTGGGCAGGGGAACTATGGCTACACCTTC
TRBJ1-1 | 16 | . | TRBV7-2 | many | CASSLGGVALNTEAFF | TGTGCCAGCAGCTTAGGTGGGGTAGCCCTGAACACTGAAGCTTTCTTT
TRBJ1-1 | 14 | . | TRBV18 | many | CASSPWGQNTEAFF | TGTGCCAGCTCACCATGGGGCCAGAACACTGAAGCTTTCTTT
TRBJ2-3 | 14 | . | TRBV18 | . | CASSPTASPETQYF | TGTGCCAGCTCACCAACGGCTAGTCCAGAAACGCAGTATTTT
TRBJ2-1 | 17 | . | TRBV21-1 | . | CASSLPLAGRYYNEQFF | TGTGCCAGCAGCTTACCGTTAGCGGGAAGGTATTACAATGAGCAGTTCTTC
TRBJ2-1 | 14 | TRBD2 | TRBV6-5 | few | CASTPSGPYNEQFF | TGTGCCAGCACACCTAGCGGGCCTTACAATGAGCAGTTCTTC
TRBJ2-1 | 12 | . | TRBV3-1 | few | CASSQTGNEQFF | TGTGCCAGCAGCCAGACGGGCAATGAGCAGTTCTTC
TRBJ1-1 | 12 | TRBD1 | TRBV12-3/TRBV12-4 | many | CASRPGQGRAFF | TGTGCCAGCAGGCCGGGACAGGGTCGTGCTTTCTTT
TRBJ1-2 | 14 | TRBD1 | TRBV5-1 | few | CASSSGQGDYGYTF | TGCGCCAGCAGCTCAGGACAGGGGGACTATGGCTACACCTTC
TRBJ1-5 | 14 | . | TRBV24-1 | many | CATSKTGIDQPQHF | TGTGCCACCAGCAAAACAGGGATAGATCAGCCCCAGCATTTT
TRBJ2-3 | 13 | . | TRBV4-3 | . | CASSQDPGDTQYF | TGCGCCAGCAGCCAAGATCCGGGAGATACGCAGTATTTT
TRBJ2-3 | 15 | TRBD2 | TRBV24-1 | few | CATSEGAGATDTQYF | TGTGCCACCAGTGAGGGAGCGGGAGCAACAGATACGCAGTATTTT
TRBJ2-3 | 16 | TRBD2 | TRBV4-3 | . | CASSQEWREMGDTQYF | TGCGCCAGCAGCCAAGAATGGCGGGAGATGGGAGATACGCAGTATTTT
TRBJ2-7 | 11 | . | TRBV10-3 | . | CAISDSYEQYF | TGTGCCATCAGTGATAGCTACGAGCAGTACTTC
TRBJ1-3 | 15 | TRBD1 | TRBV10-3 | few | CAISGGQASGNTIYF | TGTGCCATCAGTGGGGGACAGGCGTCTGGAAACACCATATATTTT
TRBJ1-2 | 15 | . | TRBV5-6 | many | CASSSKGGATYGYTF | TGTGCCAGCAGCTCGAAAGGGGGTGCAACCTATGGCTACACCTTC
TRBJ2-3 | 16 | . | TRBV28 | . | CASASGRRGSTDTQYF | TGTGCCAGCGCTAGTGGGAGGAGGGGGAGCACAGATACGCAGTATTTT
TRBJ1-1 | 15 | . | TRBV28 | . | CASSSPYRANTEAFF | TGTGCCAGCAGTTCTCCGTACAGGGCGAACACTGAAGCTTTCTTT
TRBJ1-1 | 15 | . | TRBV5-5 | many | CASSLNVRGSTEAFF | TGTGCCAGCAGCTTAAACGTCCGAGGGAGCACTGAAGCTTTCTTT
TRBJ1-2 | 14 | TRBD1 | TRBV3-1 | few | CASSQTRQGNGYTF | TGTGCCAGCAGCCAAACCCGACAGGGGAATGGCTACACCTTC
TRBJ1-5 | 15 | . | TRBV3-1 | many | CASSQAGVGNQPQHF | TGTGCCAGCAGCCAAGCGGGGGTGGGCAATCAGCCCCAGCATTTT
TRBJ2-2 | 14 | . | TRBV6-5 | many | CASKSRRNTGELFF | TGTGCCAGCAAAAGCAGAAGGAACACCGGGGAGCTGTTTTTT
TRBJ1-1 | 13 | . | TRBV7-2 | few | CASRRTGSPQAFF | TGTGCCAGCAGGCGAACAGGGTCGCCGCAAGCTTTCTTT
TRBJ2-2 | 16 | TRBD2 | TRBV28 | many | CASSSWTSGSSGELFF | TGTGCCAGCAGTTCTTGGACTAGCGGGAGCTCCGGGGAGCTGTTTTTT
TRBJ2-7 | 14 | TRBD2 | TRBV20-1 | once | CSARALAGPYEQYF | TGCAGTGCTAGGGCTCTAGCGGGACCTTACGAGCAGTACTTC
TRBJ2-5 | 12 | . | TRBV20-1 | few | CSARGRAGTQYF | TGCAGTGCTAGAGGGCGCGCCGGGACCCAGTACTTC
TRBJ2-5 | 13 | TRBD1 | TRBV19 | . | CASTRTGGETQYF | TGTGCCAGTACCCGGACAGGGGGAGAGACCCAGTACTTC
TRBJ2-7 | 15 | TRBD1 | TRBV3-1 | few | CASSQDRTGGYEQYF | TGTGCCAGCAGCCAAGACCGGACAGGGGGATACGAGCAGTACTTC
TRBJ2-3 | 12 | . | TRBV6-1 | many | CASRGRTDTQYF | TGTGCCAGCAGGGGCAGAACAGATACGCAGTATTTT
TRBJ1-4 | 15 | . | TRBV7-2 | many | CASSLDQRGVGKLFF | TGTGCCAGCAGCTTAGATCAACGAGGCGTTGGAAAACTGTTTTTT
TRBJ2-1 | 15 | TRBD2 | TRBV28 | many | CASSLSVAGGSEQFF | TGTGCCAGCAGTTTATCGGTAGCGGGAGGGAGTGAGCAGTTCTTC
TRBJ2-1 | 15 | . | TRBV12-3/TRBV12-4 | . | CASSYGTYSYNEQFF | TGTGCCAGCAGTTACGGGACTTACTCCTACAATGAGCAGTTCTTC
TRBJ2-7 | 15 | . | TRBV7-2 | few | CASSLANGPTYEQYF | TGTGCCAGCAGCTTAGCCAACGGGCCTACCTACGAGCAGTACTTC
TRBJ2-4 | 16 | TRBD1 | TRBV28 | many | CASRKGQGEAKNIQYF | TGTGCCAGCAGGAAAGGACAGGGGGAAGCCAAAAACATTCAGTACTTC
TRBJ2-5 | 13 | . | TRBV6-2/TRBV6-3 | many | CASLRGMQETQYF | TGTGCCAGCCTTCGCGGGATGCAAGAGACCCAGTACTTC
TRBJ2-1 | 16 | . | TRBV4-1 | few | CASSQEGGTAYNEQFF | TGCGCCAGCAGCCAAGAGGGCGGGACGGCCTACAATGAGCAGTTCTTC
TRBJ1-6 | 14 | . | TRBV20-1 | many | CSPSGGTFNSPLHF | TGCAGCCCGAGCGGGGGCACCTTTAATTCACCCCTCCACTTT
TRBJ2-6 | 13 | . | TRBV19 | . | CASRNSGANVLTF | TGTGCCAGTAGGAACTCTGGGGCCAACGTCCTGACTTTC
TRBJ1-4 | 17 | . | TRBV7-9 | . | CASSYYRGSQDHEKLFF | TGTGCCAGCAGCTATTATCGCGGGTCCCAGGATCACGAAAAACTGTTTTTT
TRBJ2-7 | 16 | . | TRBV3-2 | . | CASSQEEGGSGYEQYF | TGTGCCAGCAGCCAAGAGGAAGGTGGGAGCGGCTACGAGCAGTACTTC
TRBJ1-5 | 15 | . | TRBV9 | many | CASSVGAYSNQPQHF | TGTGCCAGCAGCGTAGGTGCCTATAGCAATCAGCCCCAGCATTTT